One and the same sample provided the 17 T cell receptor beta chains below, sequenced in a study of T cell changes during pregnancy in multiple sclerosis. The repertoire was sequenced with immunoSEQ multiplex PCR; TCRdb's copy has only in-frame clones and lacks some. The table lists about 36,000 clones, roughly 92% of them singletons. Here the sequenced sample was CD4+ T cells from peripheral blood mononuclear cells, taken in the third trimester of pregnancy. The receptors here all came from a female donor in good health, enrolled as a control in a pregnancy study.

The chain is built from TRBV25-1 and TRBJ1-2, with 10 bases aligning to TRBD1. V shed 4 bases and J 5 bases; nucleotides not matched to a gene: 1. The germline V gene encodes CDR1 MGHDK and CDR2 SYGVNS. There are 13 residues in the CDR3. The CDR3 DNA reads TGTGCCAGCAGTGTGGGACAGGGGTATGGCTACACCTTC. Its protein is CASSVGQGYGYTF.

The V and J genes are TRBV29-1 and TRBJ2-1; D ambiguous. The CDR3 contains 10 residues. With 4 bases removed from V and 9 bases from J, the gap between germline ends came to 7 bases. Germline CDR1 SQVTM, CDR2 ANQGSEA. The CDR3 sequence: CSVGSFEQFF. CDR3 bases: TGCAGCGTTGGGAGCTTTGAGCAGTTCTTC.

The chain employs TRBV30 and TRBJ1-1; TRBD1 might be the D (5 bases). This CDR3 has 13 residues. V lost 1 base, J lost 1 base, and 7 bases lay in between. CDR1 and CDR2 from the germline V gene are GTSNPN and SVGIG (reference sequence). CDR3 coding DNA: TGTGCCTGGAGTGAAGACAGGAACACTGAAGCTTTCTTT. This translates into CAWSEDRNTEAFF.

The V gene is TRBV5-6, the J gene TRBJ2-7, with TRBD1 matching 8 bases. CDR3 length: 14 residues. CDR1 and CDR2 from the germline V gene are SGHDT and YYEEEE. After removal of 5 bases from V and 3 bases from J, the junction contained 7 bases not matched to a gene. CDR3 in DNA: TGTGCCAGCAGAAGATCAGGGGGCTACTACGAGCAGTACTTC. The encoded protein is CASRRSGGYYEQYF.

J is TRBJ1-4 and V is TRBV29-1; D possibly corresponds to TRBD1 (5 bases). Trimming cost V 6 bases and J 2 bases, with 13 bases left between them. The CDR3 is 14 amino acids. Germline V gene data show CDR1 as SQVTM and CDR2 as ANQGSEA. CDR3 DNA: TGCAGCGTCGGAGACAGCTGGACTAATGAAAAACTGTTTTTT. Amino acid sequence: CSVGDSWTNEKLFF.

The V call is TRBV4-2, the J call TRBJ1-2; 7 bases line up with TRBD1. CDR3 length: 18 residues. Unmatched junction bases numbered 19, after V lost 1 base and J lost 8 bases. Per the germline V gene, CDR1 is LGHNA and CDR2 is YNFKEQ. DNA for the CDR3: TGTGCCAGCAGCCAAGGGCGGGAGGGAGGGGGCTCCGTTAAGGGCTACACCTTC. Its protein is CASSQGREGGGSVKGYTF.

The chain combines TRBV6-1 with TRBJ1-4, with 7 bases fitting TRBD1. The CDR3 is 14 amino acids. V shed 6 bases, J shed 4 bases, and the junction held 5 bases outside the gene matches. Per the germline V gene, CDR1 is MNHNS and CDR2 is SASEGT. The CDR3 DNA follows: TGTGCCAGCAGGTTCAGGGGGTATAATGAAAAACTGTTTTTT. Encoded protein: CASRFRGYNEKLFF.

V usage is TRBV27 and J usage is TRBJ2-2; perhaps TRBD1 as D (7 bases). Germline V CDR1 and CDR2: MNHEY, SMNVEV (reference sequence). There are 15 residues in the CDR3. The V end was cut by 6 bases, the J end by 5 bases, with 16 bases between. CDR3 sequence: CASSRRGQQTGELFF. The CDR3 coding sequence is TGTGCCAGCAGCCGGAGGGGACAGCAGACCGGGGAGCTGTTTTTT.

This clone appeared a single time. The chain is built from TRBV11-3 and TRBJ2-1; 10 bases match TRBD2. This CDR3 spans 15 amino acids. V dropped 4 bases and J dropped 10; count of bases not matched to a gene: 10. Germline-derived CDR1 and CDR2 are SGHNT and YENEEA. The CDR3 is CASSSGASGGGEQFF. The CDR3 region has the DNA TGTGCCAGCAGCTCAGGGGCTAGCGGGGGAGGGGAGCAGTTCTTC.

In this sample, this clone turned up once. The chain couples TRBV6-1 to TRBJ1-2, with 8 bases identical to TRBD1. V trimming: 0 bases; J trimming: 7 bases; junction bases outside the gene matches: 7. Germline CDR1 is MNHNS and CDR2 is SASEGT. The CDR3 spans 15 residues. In DNA form, the CDR3 reads TGTGCCAGCAGTGAAGCGGCAGGGGGCTTAGTTGGCTACACCTTC. The encoded protein is CASSEAAGGLVGYTF.

This chain uses TRBV5-4 with TRBJ2-7; TRBD1 aligns across 8 bases. The length of the CDR3 is 14 residues. The ends lost 5 bases at V and 0 bases at J; junction bases unmatched: 4. Looked up from germline, CDR1 is SGHNT and CDR2 is YYREEE (reference sequence). The CDR3 loop is CASRPQGGSYEQYF. The CDR3 DNA follows: TGTGCCAGCAGACCACAGGGGGGCTCCTACGAGCAGTACTTC.

The chain employs TRBV15 and TRBJ1-5; possible D gene TRBD1, 5 bases. Germline CDR1 is LNHNV and CDR2 is YYDKDF (reference sequence). V shed 1 base and J shed 2 bases, with 9 bases lying between them. The length of the CDR3 is 15 residues. The CDR3 sequence: CATSRGRVGNQPQHF. DNA of the CDR3: TGTGCCACCAGCAGAGGCAGGGTGGGCAATCAGCCCCAGCATTTT.

This clone was observed a single time. This chain uses TRBV6-5 with TRBJ2-1; 8 nucleotides agree with TRBD2. The CDR3 extends over 12 amino acids. With V trimmed by 9 bases and J by 3 bases, 1 base remained unmatched. The germline CDR1 and CDR2 sequences are MNHEY and SVGAGI. CDR3 coding DNA: TGTGCCAGTAGCGGGGTCTACAATGAGCAGTTCTTC. Protein product: CASSGVYNEQFF.

This clone was picked up one time. The rearrangement uses TRBV5-1 and TRBJ2-1; 9 nucleotides match TRBD2. V trimming: 4 bases; J trimming: 10 bases; junction bases outside the gene matches: 12. The CDR3 runs 15 residues. Germline V gene sequence: CDR1 SGHRS, CDR2 YFSETQ. The CDR3 region is CASSPRGGGAGEQFF. In DNA form, the CDR3 reads TGCGCCAGCAGCCCCCGTGGCGGGGGGGCGGGGGAGCAGTTCTTC.

The chain combines TRBV18 with TRBJ1-1, with D maybe TRBD1 (6 bases). Germline V gives CDR1 KGHSH, CDR2 LQKENI. The CDR3 sequence is 17 residues long. Trimming took off 0 bases at V and 0 bases at J, with 14 bases between the two ends. The CDR3 DNA follows: TGTGCCAGCTCACCACCGTCAGGGGTTGGAGTGAACACTGAAGCTTTCTTT. The encoded protein is CASSPPSGVGVNTEAFF.

The count of this clone is one. V and J are TRBV18 and TRBJ1-1, with D uncertain. V was clipped by 4 bases and J by 2 bases, with 8 bases between them. Germline V gene data show CDR1 as KGHSH and CDR2 as LQKENI. The CDR3 is made up of 13 amino acids. The CDR3, as DNA: TGTGCCAGCTCACTTTCCTTAAACACTGAAGCTTTCTTT. Translating gives CASSLSLNTEAFF.

The V and J genes are TRBV4-3 and TRBJ1-1; D is uncertain. Per the germline V gene, CDR1 is LGHNA and CDR2 is YSLEER. Trimming removed 0 bases from V and 1 base from J, with 6 bases in between. The CDR3 is 14 amino acids. CDR3 loop: CASSQEPGNTEAFF. The CDR3 DNA sequence: TGCGCCAGCAGCCAAGAACCAGGGAACACTGAAGCTTTCTTT.